This T cell receptor beta chain was captured in a study of shared clonotypes between healthy human individuals. Study-level results: Across subsets, estimated richness was generally greater for naive than for memory populations. The generation probabilities recorded for non-shared clonotypes fell below those of clonotypes shared by all four donors. The rarefaction results pointed to incomplete sorted-subset sequencing despite large depth.

Selected positively for CCR7 and CD45RO-negative, naive CD8 cells excluded terminally differentiated effector memory CD45RA+ cells. All donors were healthy HIV-negative adults lacking recent acute infections or vaccinations. Notes on this clone: The antigen is unknown.

TCRdb keeps only in-frame clones here, not all; method: immunoSEQ multiplex PCR. The table shows about 2 million clones, with around 96% occurring only once. Sequencing was done on a sample of naive CD8+ T cells sorted from blood. This TCR came from a man younger than 35 in good health.

CDR3 residues: CASSSSIGGSPYEQYF. In DNA form, the CDR3 reads TGTGCCAGCAGTTCCTCAATAGGGGGTTCTCCCTACGAGCAGTACTTC. This chain links TRBV27 with TRBJ2-7; tentative D call: TRBD1 (6 bases). Between the trimmed V and J ends, which lost 4 bases and 2 bases, there was a span of 18 bases. CDR3 size: 16 residues. Per the germline V gene, CDR1 is MNHEY and CDR2 is SMNVEV (reference sequence).